This is a list of T cell receptor beta chains from one sample in a study of T cell responses to AZD1222 COVID-19 vaccine. Profiled with immunoSEQ multiplex PCR; TCRdb holds only in-frame clones, not every one. The sample carries around 150,000 clones, 90% to 95% recorded once. Source: peripheral blood, taken 28 days after the second AZD1222 dose. The source of these receptors is an adult who received the AZD1222 COVID-19 vaccine. The CDR3 runs from the conserved cysteine through the conserved F or W. D genes are given only for firm matches. Some rows mark clone size as missing; the rest say once, few, many or name a class of expanded clone.

cdr3_aa	cdr3_nt	v_call	clone_size	d_call	j_call
CASSQSGGHQPQHF	TGTGCCAGCAGTCAGTCGGGGGGCCATCAGCCCCAGCATTTT	TRBV6-2/TRBV6-3	.	.	TRBJ1-5
CASSLGQGTTQYF	TGTGCCAGCAGCTTGGGACAGGGGACTACGCAGTATTTT	TRBV7-3	.	TRBD1	TRBJ2-3
CASSEHSGGQPQHF	TGTGCCAGCAGTGAACACTCAGGCGGTCAGCCCCAGCATTTT	TRBV2	.	.	TRBJ1-5
CASRLDRYNEQFF	TGTGCCAGCAGACTAGACAGATACAATGAGCAGTTCTTC	TRBV28	.	.	TRBJ2-1
CASSRDSTKTNYGYTF	TGTGCCAGCAGCCGGGACAGCACCAAAACTAACTATGGCTACACCTTC	TRBV7-2	.	TRBD1	TRBJ1-2
CASSLAPSGRAGEQYF	TGTGCCAGCAGCTTAGCGCCTAGCGGGAGGGCCGGCGAGCAGTACTTC	TRBV11-2	.	TRBD2	TRBJ2-7
CASSEVKYTEAFF	TGTGCCAGCAGTGAAGTAAAGTACACTGAAGCTTTCTTT	TRBV6-1	once	.	TRBJ1-1
CASSPNSMDSGNTIYF	TGTGCCAGCTCACCAAATAGTATGGACTCTGGAAACACCATATATTTT	TRBV18	.	.	TRBJ1-3
CASIKGTGVTYEQYF	TGTGCCAGCATCAAAGGGACAGGGGTTACCTACGAGCAGTACTTC	TRBV6-5	.	TRBD1	TRBJ2-7
CASSSIGSSYNEQFF	TGTGCCAGCAGCTCGATTGGAAGCTCCTACAATGAGCAGTTCTTC	TRBV13	.	.	TRBJ2-1
CASSSDRGVGEKLFF	TGTGCCAGCAGTTCCGACAGGGGAGTAGGGGAAAAACTGTTTTTT	TRBV28	.	TRBD1	TRBJ1-4
CASMRVGSPLHF	TGTGCCAGCATGAGGGTGGGGTCACCCCTCCACTTT	TRBV12-3/TRBV12-4	.	.	TRBJ1-6
CASSLPADNTYEQYF	TGCGCCAGCAGCTTGCCGGCAGACAACACCTACGAGCAGTACTTC	TRBV5-1	.	.	TRBJ2-7
CASSLQGANTEAFF	TGTGCCAGCAGCCTACAGGGGGCGAACACTGAAGCTTTCTTT	TRBV7-9	.	TRBD1	TRBJ1-1
CASSQDSWGSYEQYF	TGTGCCAGCAGCCAAGACTCCTGGGGCTCCTACGAGCAGTACTTC	TRBV14	.	.	TRBJ2-7
CASSFDQETQYF	TGTGCCAGCAGCTTCGACCAAGAGACCCAGTACTTC	TRBV7-2	.	.	TRBJ2-5
CASREGNSNQPQHF	TGTGCCAGCAGGGAAGGTAATAGCAATCAGCCCCAGCATTTT	TRBV6-1	.	.	TRBJ1-5
CASSFGPRTSF	TGTGCCAGCAGTTTCGGACCTAGGACCTCTTTT	TRBV11-2	.	.	TRBJ2-3
CASSRTTGTRDEQYF	TGTGCCAGCAGCCGTACGACAGGGACCAGGGACGAGCAGTACTTC	TRBV7-9	.	TRBD1	TRBJ2-7
CASSSGTGGQEIF	TGTGCCAGCAGTTCCGGGACAGGGGGCCAGGAAATCTTT	TRBV7-3	.	TRBD1	TRBJ1-1
CASSLSGAGSYGYTF	TGCGCCAGCAGCTTGTCAGGGGCGGGTAGCTATGGCTACACCTTC	TRBV5-1	few	.	TRBJ1-2
CASSVAASGVYNEQFF	TGTGCCAGCAGCGTAGCTGCTAGCGGAGTCTACAATGAGCAGTTCTTC	TRBV9	.	TRBD2	TRBJ2-1
CAKPRGRGGADTGELFF	TGTGCTAAACCTCGGGGTCGCGGGGGGGCGGACACCGGGGAGCTGTTTTTT	TRBV5-3	.	TRBD2	TRBJ2-2
CASSLDSGFREQFF	TGTGCCAGCAGCTTAGATTCAGGGTTCCGTGAGCAGTTCTTC	TRBV7-2	.	.	TRBJ2-1
CASSEWPNSSYYEQYF	TGTGCCAGCAGTGAATGGCCTAATTCTTCTTACTACGAGCAGTACTTC	TRBV2	.	.	TRBJ2-7
CASSYVIWGGRGEQYF	TGTGCCAGCAGTTATGTGATCTGGGGGGGGCGAGGCGAGCAGTACTTC	TRBV6-2/TRBV6-3	.	.	TRBJ2-7
CASSDGGDTEAFF	TGTGCCAGCAGTGATGGGGGAGACACTGAAGCTTTCTTT	TRBV6-4	.	.	TRBJ1-1
CASMTFRDRVGNEQFF	TGTGCCAGCATGACTTTCCGGGACAGGGTGGGGAATGAGCAGTTCTTC	TRBV7-9	.	TRBD1	TRBJ2-1
CSATEPGRRTSGNTIYF	TGCAGCGCGACAGAACCGGGACGGCGGACCTCTGGAAACACCATATATTTT	TRBV29-1	.	.	TRBJ1-3
CASSLDSITDTQYF	TGTGCCAGCAGCTTAGATTCTATCACAGATACGCAGTATTTT	TRBV11-3	.	.	TRBJ2-3
CASREGGLDNSPLHF	TGTGCCAGCAGGGAGGGGGGGCTAGATAATTCACCCCTCCACTTT	TRBV5-4	.	.	TRBJ1-6
CATSESGRSYEQYF	TGTGCCACCAGTGAATCCGGACGGTCCTACGAGCAGTACTTC	TRBV24-1	.	.	TRBJ2-7
CASSYSIYEQYF	TGTGCCAGCAGTTACTCGATTTACGAGCAGTACTTC	TRBV6-2/TRBV6-3	.	.	TRBJ2-7
CASSHFGPYNRNQPQHF	TGCGCCAGCAGTCATTTCGGGCCATATAATCGCAACCAGCCCCAGCATTTT	TRBV23-1	.	.	TRBJ1-5
CSVEDQAGFNYGYTF	TGCAGCGTTGAAGATCAGGCAGGTTTTAACTATGGCTACACCTTC	TRBV29-1	few	.	TRBJ1-2
CASSSQMAGVYSGANVLTF	TGTGCCAGCAGCTCCCAAATGGCGGGGGTTTACTCTGGGGCCAACGTCCTGACTTTC	TRBV6-2/TRBV6-3	.	TRBD2	TRBJ2-6
CASSLRVSGGYQPQHF	TGTGCCAGCAGCTTACGAGTCTCAGGGGGCTATCAGCCCCAGCATTTT	TRBV11-2	.	TRBD1	TRBJ1-5
CASSSGTVANEKLFF	TGTGCCAGCAGCTCAGGGACAGTTGCTAATGAAAAACTGTTTTTT	TRBV5-6	.	TRBD1	TRBJ1-4
CASTPRQGQPQHF	TGTGCCAGCACCCCCCGGCAAGGGCAGCCCCAGCATTTT	TRBV27	.	.	TRBJ1-5
CAISDLGAVVGELFF	TGTGCCATCAGTGACCTGGGGGCGGTTGTCGGGGAGCTGTTTTTT	TRBV10-3	.	.	TRBJ2-2
CASSVWDTLNTEAFF	TGTGCCAGCAGCGTTTGGGACACACTGAACACTGAAGCTTTCTTT	TRBV9	.	.	TRBJ1-1
CASSEAYVLGQYF	TGTGCCAGCAGTGAAGCGTATGTCTTAGGGCAGTACTTC	TRBV2	once	.	TRBJ2-7
CASSPNRRYDQPQHF	TGTGCCAGCTCACCAAACAGGAGATACGATCAGCCCCAGCATTTT	TRBV18	.	.	TRBJ1-5
CSARRDEQFF	TGCAGTGCTAGGAGGGATGAGCAGTTCTTC	TRBV20-1	once	.	TRBJ2-1
CATSNNDRNTEAFF	TGTGCCACCAGTAATAACGACAGGAACACTGAAGCTTTCTTT	TRBV24-1	.	.	TRBJ1-1
CASSTYPPGLAIETQYF	TGTGCCAGCAGCACGTACCCTCCGGGACTAGCAATAGAGACCCAGTACTTC	TRBV7-2	.	TRBD2	TRBJ2-5
CASSAGQGTNEKLFF	TGTGCCAGCAGCGCCGGACAGGGAACTAATGAAAAACTGTTTTTT	TRBV9	.	TRBD1	TRBJ1-4
CASSRGDSTDTQYF	TGTGCCAGCAGCCGCGGGGATAGCACAGATACGCAGTATTTT	TRBV11-1	.	.	TRBJ2-3
CASSSFQTSGTDTQYF	TGTGCCAGCAGCTCGTTTCAGACTAGCGGGACAGATACGCAGTATTTT	TRBV13	once	TRBD2	TRBJ2-3